Below are 32 T cell receptor beta chains sequenced from a single sample in a study of T cells in women clearing cervical HPV infection. Sequenced by immunoSEQ multiplex PCR; TCRdb stores in-frame clones only, minus some. This sample's clone table lists tens of thousands of clones. Material: blood buffy coat. The receptors come from a woman between 18 and 70 years old with a cervical HPV16 infection that either progressed to CIN3+ or cleared (not recorded which).

Notes on this clone: The CDR3 end lies 3 residues beyond the end of the read and is filled in from the germline J gene. The chain has TRBV20-1 and TRBJ1-6; D perhaps matches TRBD1 (6 bases). The CDR3 is made up of 13 amino acids. The V and J ends lost 7 bases and 6 bases respectively, with 13 bases between them. Germline assignment: CDR1 DFQATT and CDR2 SNEGSKA (reference sequence). This chain's CDR3 is CSVRGAANSPLHF. Incomplete CDR3 DNA: TGCAGTGTGCGGGGGGCGGCTAATTCACCC.

A remark on this clone: The CDR3 is cut off 3 residues early in the read; its end comes from the germline J gene. The V and J genes are TRBV6-1 and TRBJ2-2, with D perhaps TRBD1 (5 bases). Germline CDR1 and CDR2: MNHNS and SASEGT. This CDR3 has 14 residues. The V gene lost 3 bases and the J gene lost 3 bases, with 8 bases spanning the gap. The part of the CDR3 DNA that was read is TGTGCCAGCAGTGACCAGGGTCACACCGGGGAG. Its protein is CASSDQGHTGE. The full CDR3 is CASSDQGHTGELFF.

Regarding this clone: The CDR3 end is not reached by the read, which stops 3 residues before it; the germline J gene fills it in. V is TRBV20-1 and J is TRBJ2-7, with D possibly TRBD2 on 6 matching bases. Germline CDR1 DFQATT, CDR2 SNEGSKA (reference sequence). V was trimmed by 6 bases and J by 6 bases, leaving 15 bases between them. There are 12 residues in the CDR3. CDR3 sequence reads: CSARAGLVEQYF. The sequenced part of the CDR3 DNA is TGCAGTGCAAGGGCGGGGCTTGTCGAG.

Of note for this clone: The CDR3 goes on 3 residues after the read ends, and that part is filled in from the germline J gene. The chain links TRBV5-1 to TRBJ2-1; TRBD2 agrees at 7 bases. The CDR3 extends over 16 amino acids. V lost 0 bases and J lost 1; bases outside the gene matches: 4. Germline V lookup: CDR1 SGHRS, CDR2 YFSETQ. CDR3 region: CASSLGGSGSYNEQFF. CDR3 DNA (partial): TGCGCCAGCAGCTTGGGCGGGAGTGGTTCCTACAATGAG.

With respect to this clone: The read halts 3 residues ahead of the CDR3 end, with the missing end drawn from the germline J gene. The rearrangement joins TRBV19 to TRBJ1-2; D is ambiguous. The germline CDR1 and CDR2 sequences are LNHDA and SQIVND (reference sequence). Trimming stripped 0 bases from V and 6 bases from J, with 5 bases between. The CDR3 sequence is 12 residues long. The CDR3 bases that were read are TGTGCCAGTAGTATAGATCGGGATGGC. As protein: CASSIDRDG. The whole CDR3 is CASSIDRDGYTF.

Of note for this clone: Coverage ceases 3 residues before the CDR3 finishes, and the germline J gene fills in the end. V and J are TRBV7-2 and TRBJ1-2; D remains ambiguous. Looked up from germline, CDR1 is SGHTA and CDR2 is FQGNSA. This CDR3 is built from 14 residues. Deletions cut 7 bases from V and 7 bases from J, with 19 bases between. The CDR3 reads CASTSSSAVGGYTF. The part of the CDR3 DNA that was read is TGTGCCAGCACTTCTTCATCAGCGGTCGGTGGC.

In regard to this clone: The read terminates 3 residues ahead of where the CDR3 ends, so the germline J gene completes it. The V gene is TRBV18, the J gene TRBJ2-5, with 7 bases aligning to TRBD1. This CDR3 has 20 amino acids. Germline CDR1 and CDR2: KGHSH and LQKENI. V shed 3 bases and J 4 bases; nucleotides not matched to a gene: 23. Partial CDR3 DNA: TGTGCCAGCTCACCCCGTTACTCGACTGGGCAGGGGGTTGTTCGAGAGACC. Its translation is CASSPRYSTGQGVVRET. The full CDR3 protein reads CASSPRYSTGQGVVRETQYF.

On this clone itself: The read gets to within 3 residues of the CDR3 end, and the germline J gene fills in the rest. V is TRBV29-1 and J is TRBJ2-5; 9 bases agree with TRBD2. There are 14 residues in the CDR3. Germline V gene data show CDR1 as SQVTM and CDR2 as ANQGSEA. The trim removed 5 bases at V and 0 bases at J, leaving 4 bases unmatched. The CDR3 sequence: CSVSGGFNQETQYF. The covered CDR3 bases are TGCAGCGTTAGCGGGGGGTTTAACCAAGAGACC.

In regard to this clone: Sequencing ends 3 residues short of the CDR3 end; the germline J gene provides the rest. The chain combines TRBV20-1 with TRBJ2-5, with TRBD2 identical over 9 bases. Trimming at V came to 3 bases and at J to 5 bases, leaving 7 bases not matched to a gene. The germline CDR1 and CDR2 sequences are DFQATT and SNEGSKA (reference sequence). This CDR3 is built from 14 residues. CDR3 bases read: TGCAGTGCTAGGATGGCGGGGGGGCGGGAGACC. This gives the protein CSARMAGGRET. The full CDR3 reads CSARMAGGRETQYF.

Points on this clone: The CDR3 end is not reached by the read, which stops 3 residues before it; the germline J gene fills it in. The chain has TRBV29-1 and TRBJ2-2; D is uncertain. Deletions cut 4 bases from V and 0 bases from J, with 6 bases between. This CDR3 has 13 residues. Germline assignment: CDR1 SQVTM and CDR2 ANQGSEA. The CDR3: CSVGHTNTGELFF. The DNA read from the CDR3 is TGCAGCGTTGGGCATACGAACACCGGGGAG.

Of note for this clone: Read sequence stops 3 residues before the CDR3 end, and the germline J gene provides the missing end. This chain links TRBV30 with TRBJ1-2; D possibly corresponds to TRBD1 (6 bases). The V end lost 3 bases, the J end lost 3 bases, and 8 bases lay between the germline ends. Germline V gene sequence: CDR1 GTSNPN, CDR2 SVGIG (reference sequence). The CDR3 has 12 residues. The CDR3 spells CAWRQGYYGYTF. CDR3 DNA, as far as it was read: TGTGCCTGGAGGCAGGGGTACTATGGC. Full variable domain (missing parts from reference TRBV30 and TRBJ1-2): SQTIHQWPATLVQPVGSPLSLECTVEGTSNPNLYWYRQAAGRGLQLLFYSVGIGQISSEVPQNLSASRPQDRQFILSSKKLLLSDSGFYLCAWRQGYYGYTFGSGTRLTVV.

A remark on this clone: The observed sequence ends 3 residues before the CDR3 terminus, with the missing tail filled in from the germline J gene. The chain links TRBV6-2 or TRBV6-3 to TRBJ2-3, with 9 bases lining up with TRBD2. The ends lost 7 bases at V and 8 bases at J; junction bases unmatched: 7. The germline gives CDR1 MNHEY, CDR2 SVGEGT. This CDR3 is built from 13 residues. The CDR3 region is CASTLAGVATQYF. The part of the CDR3 DNA that was read is TGTGCCAGCACCTTAGCGGGAGTCGCTACG.

Comment on this clone: At one end, the junction sequence differs from germline, possibly due to a read error. With the read ending 3 residues before the CDR3 end, the germline J gene is used to fill in that end. The chain uses TRBV11-3 and TRBJ1-3, with D maybe TRBD1 (5 bases). This CDR3 has 14 amino acids. CDR1 SGHNT and CDR2 YENEEA come from the germline V gene. The CDR3 is CASSPGVSGNTIYF. The CDR3 bases that were read are TGTGCCAGCAGCCCGGGGGTCTCTGGAAACACT.

Of note for this clone: The read ends 3 residues shy of where the CDR3 ends; the end is completed using the germline J gene. Other DNA sequences within the sample encode an identical CDR3. V is TRBV7-6 and J is TRBJ1-4; D is unclear. Germline CDR1 SGHVS, CDR2 FNYEAQ. The V end was cut by 5 bases, the J end by 5 bases, with 18 bases between. This CDR3 has 16 amino acids. CDR3 in amino acids: CASSPPGPRQNEKLFF. The CDR3 bases that were read are TGTGCCAGCAGCCCGCCTGGTCCGAGACAAAATGAAAAA.

As for this clone: An end of the junction does not agree with germline; a read error may underlie this. From the germline J gene comes the end of the CDR3, since the read stops 3 residues before it. The chain employs TRBV7-7 and TRBJ2-1, with 8 positions matching TRBD2. This CDR3 is 15 amino acids long. Looked up from germline, CDR1 is SSHAT and CDR2 is FNYEAQ (reference sequence). CDR3 DNA (partial): TGTGCTAGCAGCGCAGGACTAGCATCTTACAATGAG. Translating it yields CASSAGLASYNE. The entire CDR3 sequence reads CASSAGLASYNEQFF.

A note on this clone: Coverage ceases 3 residues before the CDR3 finishes, and the germline J gene fills in the end. The V gene is TRBV20-1, the J gene TRBJ1-6; 12 bases are shared with TRBD1. Per germline, CDR1 DFQATT and CDR2 SNEGSKA (reference sequence). The trim removed 5 bases at V and 6 bases at J, leaving 5 bases unmatched. This CDR3 region has 15 residues. CDR3 DNA, as far as it was read: TGCAGTGCTTCACGGGACAGGGGGCTTAATTCACCC. Translated, it gives CSASRDRGLNSP. The complete CDR3 sequence is CSASRDRGLNSPLHF.

Points on this clone: The CDR3 is cut off 3 residues early in the read; its end comes from the germline J gene. This chain connects TRBV7-3 to TRBJ2-3, with a weak D call TRBD2 (5 bases). Per the germline V gene, CDR1 is SGHTA and CDR2 is FQGTGA. This CDR3 has 15 residues. The CDR3 loop reads CASSLIPSPKETQYF. CDR3 bases read: TGTGCCAGCAGCTTAATCCCTAGCCCAAAAGAGACG.

Turning to this clone: The read ends 3 residues shy of where the CDR3 ends; the end is completed using the germline J gene. V is TRBV19 and J is TRBJ1-1, with D unresolved. Germline CDR1 LNHDA, CDR2 SQIVND (reference sequence). CDR3 length equals 13 residues. CDR3 loop: CASSIVAKNIAFF. Incomplete CDR3 DNA: TGTGCCAGTAGTATTGTAGCCAAAAACATT. The full variable domain, with the rest looked up from reference TRBV19 and TRBJ1-1, is DGGITQSPKYLFRKEGQNVTLSCEQNLNHDAMYWYRQDPGQGLRLIYYSQIVNDFQKGDIAEGYSVSREKKESFPLTVTSAQKNPTAFYLCASSIVAKNIAFFGQGTRLTVV.

A word on this clone: The CDR3 end lies 3 residues beyond the end of the read and is filled in from the germline J gene. This chain connects TRBV11-3 to TRBJ2-7, with a possible D match to TRBD2 (6 bases). CDR3 length: 14 amino acids. The V and J ends lost 4 bases and 1 base respectively, with 11 bases between them. From germline, CDR1 is SGHNT and CDR2 YENEEA. The CDR3 loop reads CASSSRDFSYEQYF. The CDR3 bases that were read are TGTGCCAGCAGCTCCCGGGACTTTTCCTACGAG.

Concerning this clone itself: The read finishes 3 residues shy of the CDR3 end, and the germline J gene is used to complete it. This chain links TRBV4-1 with TRBJ1-2; D gene ambiguous. The CDR3 extends over 16 amino acids. CDR1 MGHRA and CDR2 YSYEKL come from the germline V gene. CDR3 DNA, as far as it was read: TGCGCCAGCAGCCAAGATTGGGTCCGGACGGCCGGGGAC. Its protein is CASSQDWVRTAGD. The CDR3 reads in full as CASSQDWVRTAGDYTF.

Points on this clone: The read comes to an end 3 residues before the CDR3 does, leaving the germline J gene to fill in the end. The chain links TRBV28 to TRBJ2-7, with D perhaps TRBD1 (5 bases). V shed 2 bases and J shed 6 bases, with 17 bases lying between them. The length of the CDR3 is 15 residues. Germline CDR1 is MDHEN and CDR2 is SYDVKM. The CDR3 spells CASSLPPRVVLEQYF. The CDR3 bases that were read are TGTGCCAGCAGTTTACCCCCCAGGGTTGTACTCGAG.

Points on this clone: The sequence runs out 3 residues before the end of the CDR3; the remainder is reconstructed from the germline J gene. V is TRBV20-1 and J is TRBJ1-1; D might be TRBD1 (5 bases). Germline CDR1 and CDR2: DFQATT and SNEGSKA (reference sequence). The CDR3 runs to 13 residues. V lost 5 bases and J 4 bases, leaving 14 bases between the germline ends. CDR3 DNA (partial): TGCAGTGCTCCCGACTCCGGGGGCACTGAA. Amino acid sequence: CSAPDSGGTE. The CDR3 in its entirety is CSAPDSGGTEAFF.

Turning to this clone: The read ends 3 residues shy of where the CDR3 ends; the end is completed using the germline J gene. V and J are TRBV6-1 and TRBJ1-5; D is possibly TRBD1 (6 bases). V lost 2 bases, J lost 8 bases, and 10 bases lay in between. CDR1 and CDR2 from the germline V gene are MNHNS and SASEGT. The CDR3 is made up of 13 amino acids. CDR3 residues: CASSEWEGEPQHF. The covered CDR3 bases are TGTGCCAGCAGTGAATGGGAGGGGGAGCCC.

Remarks on this clone: The read comes to an end 3 residues before the CDR3 does, leaving the germline J gene to fill in the end. This rearrangement joins TRBV20-1 to TRBJ2-1, with D possibly being TRBD1 (6 bases). Germline V gives CDR1 DFQATT, CDR2 SNEGSKA (reference sequence). CDR3 size: 12 residues. V was trimmed by 2 bases and J by 9 bases, leaving 11 bases between them. The CDR3 region is CSARKQGAEQFF. The CDR3 bases that were read are TGCAGTGCTAGAAAACAGGGTGCTGAG.

Points on this clone: The CDR3 extends 3 residues past the end of the read, so its final part is completed from the germline J gene. The chain joins TRBV20-1 to TRBJ2-1; 10 positions agree with TRBD2. The CDR3 consists of 15 residues. Germline V gene lookup returns CDR1 DFQATT and CDR2 SNEGSKA (reference sequence). With V trimmed by 0 bases and J by 8 bases, 7 bases remained unmatched. CDR3 protein: CSARDPLAGEHEQFF. Incomplete CDR3 DNA: TGCAGTGCTAGAGATCCGCTAGCGGGAGAACATGAG.

For this clone: Read data end 3 residues before the CDR3 end; the end is taken from the germline J gene. The chain combines TRBV2 with TRBJ2-1; the D gene is possibly TRBD2 (6 bases). The V gene lost 7 bases and the J gene lost 8 bases, with 15 bases spanning the gap. Germline CDR1 reads SNHLY; CDR2 reads FYNNEI. This CDR3 is 13 amino acids long. This chain's CDR3 is CASTWEWGDEQFF. The CDR3 DNA, read in part, is TGTGCCAGCACCTGGGAATGGGGGGATGAG.

A note on this clone: Read coverage stops 3 residues before the CDR3 terminus; the germline J gene supplies the remainder. The rearrangement joins TRBV7-9 to TRBJ2-4; D gene uncertain. The CDR3 length is 13 residues. Per germline, CDR1 SEHNR and CDR2 FQNEAQ (reference sequence). CDR3 bases read: TGTGCCAGCATCCCCGGTCCCTTCAATGGT. It encodes CASIPGPFNG. The full CDR3 sequence reads CASIPGPFNGQYF.

As regards this clone: The read ends 3 residues before the CDR3 terminus; that terminus is restored from the germline J gene. The chain uses TRBV24-1 and TRBJ1-1; the D gene is possibly TRBD1 (5 bases). Germline V lookup: CDR1 KGHDR, CDR2 SFDVKD. V was pared by 4 bases and J by 1 base, with 33 bases between. This CDR3 contains 22 residues. The CDR3 spells CATSDPRCVGRREGIRNTEAFF. The DNA read from the CDR3 is TGTGCCACCAGTGACCCCAGGTGCGTGGGGCGGAGAGAAGGGATAAGGAACACTGAA.

Of note for this clone: The read ends 3 residues before the CDR3 terminus; that terminus is restored from the germline J gene. V is TRBV5-1 and J is TRBJ1-2, with 8 bases matching TRBD1. The germline CDR1 and CDR2 sequences are SGHRS and YFSETQ. CDR3 length: 14 residues. The DNA read from the CDR3 is TGCGCCAGCAGCTTGGGCAGGGGGCTGGGAGGC. Encoded protein: CASSLGRGLGG. In full, the CDR3 reads CASSLGRGLGGYTF.

A remark on this clone: A junction boundary mismatches the germline segment, possibly from a read error. The chain's CDR3 is CTSSPWQGDNNEQFF. CDR3 DNA, as far as it was read: TGCACCAGCAGCCCCTGGCAGGGGGACAACAATGAG. V gene TRBV4-1 combines with J gene TRBJ2-1; 7 bases match TRBD1. The missing CDR3 end, 3 residues past where the read stops, is filled in from the germline J gene. The CDR3 extends over 15 amino acids. Germline V CDR1 and CDR2: MGHRA, YSYEKL.

Points on this clone: The observed sequence ends 3 residues before the CDR3 terminus, with the missing tail filled in from the germline J gene. The chain employs TRBV7-3 and TRBJ2-3; maybe TRBD2 (6 bases). Trimming removed 3 bases at V and 2 bases at J, with 9 bases between. Germline CDR1 and CDR2: SGHTA and FQGTGA. CDR3 length: 14 amino acids. The CDR3 protein is CASSFRDFTDTQYF. The CDR3 DNA, read in part, is TGTGCCAGCAGCTTCCGGGACTTCACAGATACG.

The CDR3 bases that were read are TGCAGTGCCAAATCAGGGTCTAACACTGAA. Protein sequence: CSAKSGSNTE. The full CDR3 is CSAKSGSNTEAFF. The chain couples TRBV20-1 to TRBJ1-1, with D perhaps matching TRBD1 (5 bases). The CDR3 end is not reached by the read, which stops 3 residues before it; the germline J gene fills it in. V gave up 6 bases and J gave up 2 bases, with 13 bases separating them. This CDR3 spans 13 amino acids. Germline CDR1 DFQATT, CDR2 SNEGSKA (reference sequence).